One and the same sample provided the 4 T cell receptor beta chains below, sequenced in a study of type 1 and type 2 diabetes patients. The PCR template was genomic DNA. A primer set of 30 forward and 13 reverse primers amplified the CDR3. One entry per CDR3 protein results from TCRdb running MiXCR on the multiplex PCR reads. This table holds approximately 260,000 distinct CDR3 sequences, roughly 48% found once. The sequencing input was peripheral blood mononuclear cells (PBMCs). The receptors were gathered from a man between 18 and 29 years old with type 2 diabetes.

The rearrangement links TRBV6-5 to TRBJ1-1, with D possibly TRBD1 on 6 matching bases. Per the germline V gene, CDR1 is MNHEY and CDR2 is SVGAGI. This CDR3 is 14 amino acids long. V dropped 5 bases and J dropped 6 bases, with 16 bases sitting between them. The CDR3 spells CASSPGGPQSEAFF. The CDR3 coding sequence is TGTGCCAGCAGTCCTGGGGGGCCCCAATCTGAAGCTTTCTTT.

The table lists this clonotype with many counts. DNA of the CDR3: TGTGCCAGCATCCCGACTCCCGGGGAGACCCAGTACTTC. As protein: CASIPTPGETQYF. V and J are TRBV25-1 and TRBJ2-5; D not certain. CDR1 and CDR2 (germline): MGHDK, SYGVNS. This CDR3 region has 13 residues. Trimming took 7 bases from V and 5 from J, leaving 14 bases between them.

V and J are TRBV20-1 and TRBJ2-1; D perhaps matches TRBD1 (5 bases). Trimming pared 3 bases from V and 5 bases from J, leaving 26 bases between. From germline, CDR1 is DFQATT and CDR2 SNEGSKA (reference sequence). CDR3 length: 18 amino acids. The CDR3 nucleotides read TGCAGTGCTAGTAGTGGGGCAGGGCAGCAACTTAGGCACAATGAGCAGTTCTTC. Protein: CSASSGAGQQLRHNEQFF.

The J gene is TRBJ1-2, the V gene TRBV6-2 or TRBV6-3; D is unclear. Trimming removed 6 bases at V and 5 bases at J, with 4 bases between. Germline V lookup: CDR1 MNHEY, CDR2 SVGEGT. The CDR3 is made up of 10 amino acids. CDR3 region: CASRDYGYTF. CDR3 nucleotide sequence: TGTGCCAGCAGGGATTATGGCTACACCTTC.